This T cell receptor (beta chain) was recorded in a study of blood T cell repertoires in COVID-19. Libraries were prepared by immunoSEQ multiplex PCR; TCRdb keeps only in-frame clonotypes and omits some of them. The sample lists some 380,000 clones, around 90% occurring once. Per the germline V gene, CDR1 is LGHDT and CDR2 is YNNKEL (reference sequence). The CDR3 has 17 residues. V lost 4 bases and J lost 3, with 18 bases in between. This sequence joins TRBV3-1 (or the pseudogene TRBV3-2) and TRBJ2-2, with D possibly TRBD2 on 6 matching bases. Sequencing was carried out using peripheral blood. The source is a man between 18 and 35 years old with active or convalescent COVID-19. The CDR3 DNA follows: TGTGCCAGCAGCCCCCTGGCTCTTTGGGGGGACACCGGGGAGCTGTTTTTT. This gives the protein CASSPLALWGDTGELFF.